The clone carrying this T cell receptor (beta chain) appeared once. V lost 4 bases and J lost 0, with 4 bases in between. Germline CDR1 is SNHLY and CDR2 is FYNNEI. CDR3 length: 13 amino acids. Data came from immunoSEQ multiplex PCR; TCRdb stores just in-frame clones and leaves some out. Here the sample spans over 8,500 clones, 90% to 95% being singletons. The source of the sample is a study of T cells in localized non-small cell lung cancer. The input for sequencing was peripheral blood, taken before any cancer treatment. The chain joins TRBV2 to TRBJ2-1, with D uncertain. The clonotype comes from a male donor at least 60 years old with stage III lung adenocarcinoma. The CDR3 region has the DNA TGTGCCAGCAGTGGTGACTCCTACAATGAGCAGTTCTTC. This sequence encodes CASSGDSYNEQFF.